These T cell receptor beta chains were read from a single sample in a study of identical twins. TCRdb independently ran MiXCR on the 5' RACE reads; one entry per CDR3 protein. The sample yields fewer than 350,000 distinct CDR3 sequences, about 8.3% seen once. These data are also associated with another study on yellow fever vaccine responses in identical twins.

The sample was memory (CD45RO+) T cells sorted from blood. Receptor source: a woman between 18 and 29 years old in good health. Each CDR3 is given with its conserved first and last residue. The order of the fields is V gene, CDR3 length, CDR3 protein.

v_call: TRBV4-2
cdr3_length: 17
cdr3_aa: CASSQDLVGTGYNEQFF

v_call: TRBV20-1
cdr3_length: 15
cdr3_aa: CSAREEDRANQPQHF

v_call: TRBV20-1
cdr3_length: 12
cdr3_aa: CSVGRGSYVQYF

v_call: TRBV2
cdr3_length: 13
cdr3_aa: CASRTRSNEKLFF

v_call: TRBV11-2
cdr3_length: 15
cdr3_aa: CASSPQGVGRDGYTF

v_call: TRBV5-6
cdr3_length: 15
cdr3_aa: CASSPGPGGRLDQYF

v_call: TRBV9
cdr3_length: 17
cdr3_aa: CASSVRGVTSLGDTIYF

v_call: TRBV3-1
cdr3_length: 16
cdr3_aa: CASSRISGRAANEQFF

v_call: TRBV15
cdr3_length: 14
cdr3_aa: CATSRSGGTGELFF

v_call: TRBV5-1
cdr3_length: 17
cdr3_aa: CASSAEGAGVSKNIQYF

v_call: TRBV20-1
cdr3_length: 15
cdr3_aa: CSAISGLAGGETQYF

v_call: TRBV20-1
cdr3_length: 14
cdr3_aa: CSARDPMRDTEAFF

v_call: TRBV12-3/TRBV12-4
cdr3_length: 16
cdr3_aa: CASSLEGAITNQPQHF

v_call: TRBV20-1
cdr3_length: 11
cdr3_aa: CSARDRGEQFF

v_call: TRBV5-1
cdr3_length: 15
cdr3_aa: CASSLDIMGNSPLHF

v_call: TRBV5-1
cdr3_length: 15
cdr3_aa: CASSAGTSGQDTQYF

v_call: TRBV4-2
cdr3_length: 15
cdr3_aa: CASSQETGGWETQYF

v_call: TRBV28
cdr3_length: 16
cdr3_aa: CASSPPPTRGRETQYF

v_call: TRBV20-1
cdr3_length: 13
cdr3_aa: CSAQRGGYYGYTF

v_call: TRBV29-1
cdr3_length: 13
cdr3_aa: CSVERGGIQTQYF

v_call: TRBV27
cdr3_length: 14
cdr3_aa: CASAKRGTNEKLFF

v_call: TRBV5-1
cdr3_length: 14
cdr3_aa: CASSLPGGGYEQFF

v_call: TRBV2
cdr3_length: 15
cdr3_aa: CASSKTGRIENIQYF

v_call: TRBV6-4
cdr3_length: 15
cdr3_aa: CASRSVAGVNNEQFF

v_call: TRBV6-1
cdr3_length: 15
cdr3_aa: CASKQTEARTFEAFF

v_call: TRBV5-8
cdr3_length: 15
cdr3_aa: CASSFYRGGNTEAFF

v_call: TRBV24-1
cdr3_length: 15
cdr3_aa: CATSQGGETNYGYTF

v_call: TRBV27
cdr3_length: 15
cdr3_aa: CASSFRRTNNYEQYF

v_call: TRBV20-1
cdr3_length: 14
cdr3_aa: CSARPGQVITEAFF

v_call: TRBV2
cdr3_length: 14
cdr3_aa: CASTPGTSSYEQFF

v_call: TRBV27
cdr3_length: 17
cdr3_aa: CASSNGGAMIGTDTQYF

v_call: TRBV7-6
cdr3_length: 13
cdr3_aa: CASSDRYTDTQYF

v_call: TRBV3-1
cdr3_length: 14
cdr3_aa: CASSRTGGGDTQYF

v_call: TRBV25-1
cdr3_length: 12
cdr3_aa: CASSPPGGGYTF

v_call: TRBV6-5
cdr3_length: 12
cdr3_aa: CASSSHPNGYTF

v_call: TRBV2
cdr3_length: 18
cdr3_aa: CASSERGYSGTTYNEQFF

v_call: TRBV6-1
cdr3_length: 15
cdr3_aa: CASSELVGPNTEAFF

v_call: TRBV7-9
cdr3_length: 14
cdr3_aa: CASSFGAEGETQYF

v_call: TRBV12-3/TRBV12-4
cdr3_length: 13
cdr3_aa: CASSFQGGGELFF

v_call: TRBV24-1
cdr3_length: 16
cdr3_aa: CATSGYTGGPSYEQFF

v_call: TRBV7-2
cdr3_length: 16
cdr3_aa: CASSRRSGSFAYEQYF

v_call: TRBV3-1
cdr3_length: 13
cdr3_aa: CASSQDHFNIQYF

v_call: TRBV11-2
cdr3_length: 16
cdr3_aa: CASSSWGDRRTDTQYF

v_call: TRBV3-1
cdr3_length: 13
cdr3_aa: CASSQDGDNEQFF

v_call: TRBV28
cdr3_length: 13
cdr3_aa: CASSWTGWGGYTF

v_call: TRBV7-7
cdr3_length: 15
cdr3_aa: CASSLAVGGADTQYF

v_call: TRBV20-1
cdr3_length: 14
cdr3_aa: CSAKYLNSGNTIYF

v_call: TRBV12-3/TRBV12-4
cdr3_length: 17
cdr3_aa: CASSLTADSYSNQPQHF

v_call: TRBV27
cdr3_length: 16
cdr3_aa: CATKALAGVSYNEQFF

v_call: TRBV24-1
cdr3_length: 13
cdr3_aa: CATSDGGFYEQYF

v_call: TRBV7-2
cdr3_length: 17
cdr3_aa: CASSLARVGLFSYEQYF

v_call: TRBV2
cdr3_length: 12
cdr3_aa: CASSERVGEQFF

v_call: TRBV6-1
cdr3_length: 15
cdr3_aa: CASKWDRGGTGELFF

v_call: TRBV4-2
cdr3_length: 15
cdr3_aa: CASSQGGRSTDTQYF

v_call: TRBV3-1
cdr3_length: 12
cdr3_aa: CASSLGTVEAFF

v_call: TRBV5-6
cdr3_length: 13
cdr3_aa: CASRGLNTGELFF

v_call: TRBV4-1
cdr3_length: 17
cdr3_aa: CASSQTPLAGGRYEQYF